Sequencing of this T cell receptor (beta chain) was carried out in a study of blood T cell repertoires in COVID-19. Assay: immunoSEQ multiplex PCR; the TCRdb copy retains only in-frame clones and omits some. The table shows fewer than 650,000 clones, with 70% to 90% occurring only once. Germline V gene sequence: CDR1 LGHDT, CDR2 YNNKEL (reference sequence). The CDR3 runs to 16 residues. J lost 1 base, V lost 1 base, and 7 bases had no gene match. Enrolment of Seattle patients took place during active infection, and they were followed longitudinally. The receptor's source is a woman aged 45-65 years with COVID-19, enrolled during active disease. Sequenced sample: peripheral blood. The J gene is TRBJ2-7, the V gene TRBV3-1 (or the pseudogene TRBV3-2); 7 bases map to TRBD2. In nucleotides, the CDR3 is TGTGCCAGCAGCCAAGGTCTCCAGGGAGGGTCCTACGAGCAGTACTTC. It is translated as CASSQGLQGGSYEQYF.